A selection of T cell receptor beta chains follows, all from one sample in a study of cytomegalovirus exposure and HLA in healthy donors. Clones were read by immunoSEQ multiplex PCR, and TCRdb kept only the in-frame ones, dropping some. The profile shows around 120,000 clones, 82% of them singletons. Sequencing was carried out using PBMCs. These receptors came from a male donor in good health and CMV-seropositive. The CDR3 runs from the conserved cysteine through the conserved F or W. Fields, in order: clone size, D gene, V gene, J gene, CDR3 protein, CDR3 DNA. D genes are given only for firm matches. Rows may omit the clone size; those that give it use once, few, many or a size class.

NA	TRBD1	TRBV4-3	TRBJ1-2	CASSHTPGQGASGYTF	TGCGCCAGCAGCCACACTCCGGGACAGGGGGCGTCCGGCTACACCTTC
NA	NA	TRBV15	TRBJ1-2	CATSRVAGLNYGYTF	TGTGCCACCAGCAGAGTTGCGGGCCTTAACTATGGCTACACCTTC
NA	TRBD1	TRBV19	TRBJ2-3	CASSNIQGIGTDTQYF	TGTGCCAGTAGTAACATACAGGGGATTGGCACAGATACGCAGTATTTT
NA	TRBD2	TRBV27	TRBJ2-7	CASSPTDLSGRDYEQYF	TGTGCCAGCAGTCCGACGGATCTTAGCGGGAGGGATTACGAGCAGTACTTC
NA	NA	TRBV7-9	TRBJ2-5	CASSLLQGRQETQYF	TGTGCCAGCAGCTTACTACAGGGACGACAAGAGACCCAGTACTTC
NA	TRBD1	TRBV18	TRBJ1-4	CASSPPGQGSLFF	TGTGCCAGCTCACCACCGGGACAGGGCTCTCTGTTTTTT
NA	TRBD1	TRBV27	TRBJ1-5	CASSPTGQGYSNQPQHF	TGTGCCAGCAGTCCAACGGGACAGGGCTATAGCAATCAGCCCCAGCATTTT
NA	TRBD1	TRBV28	TRBJ2-2	CASRAGGNTGELFF	TGTGCCAGCAGGGCAGGGGGTAACACCGGGGAGCTGTTTTTT
NA	NA	TRBV7-2	TRBJ2-1	CASSLGVVAEQFF	TGTGCCAGCAGCTTGGGAGTAGTAGCTGAGCAGTTCTTC
NA	NA	TRBV19	TRBJ2-7	CASSITVMSYEQYF	TGTGCCAGTAGTATAACAGTTATGTCCTACGAGCAGTACTTC
NA	TRBD2	TRBV7-9	TRBJ2-3	CASSSGLAVYSTDTQYF	TGTGCCAGCAGCTCGGGACTAGCGGTGTACAGCACAGATACGCAGTATTTT
few	TRBD1	TRBV2	TRBJ2-4	CASTGTGFGNIQYF	TGTGCCAGCACCGGGACAGGGTTTGGAAACATTCAGTACTTC
NA	TRBD1	TRBV19	TRBJ1-5	CASSSRQGGNQPQHF	TGTGCCAGTAGTTCGCGACAGGGCGGCAATCAGCCCCAGCATTTT
NA	NA	TRBV7-2	TRBJ2-2	CASSARDMANTGELFF	TGTGCCAGCAGCGCCCGGGACATGGCGAACACCGGGGAGCTGTTTTTT
NA	TRBD2	TRBV27	TRBJ2-7	CASSLSGTSGAYEQYF	TGTGCCAGCAGTTTAAGTGGGACTAGCGGAGCCTACGAGCAGTACTTC
NA	TRBD1	TRBV10-3	TRBJ2-6	CAMGQHSGANVLTF	TGTGCCATGGGACAGCACTCTGGGGCCAACGTCCTGACTTTC
NA	NA	TRBV4-1	TRBJ2-2	CASSRRASPGELFF	TGCGCCAGCAGCCGTCGGGCTAGCCCCGGGGAGCTGTTTTTT
once	NA	TRBV28	TRBJ2-1	CASSLSGSNEQFF	TGTGCCAGCAGTTTATCCGGGTCCAATGAGCAGTTCTTC
NA	TRBD2	TRBV7-2	TRBJ2-2	CANRRVAGTGELFF	TGTGCCAACAGGAGAGTAGCGGGCACCGGGGAGCTGTTTTTT
once	NA	TRBV7-9	TRBJ2-3	CASSGLFTDTQYF	TGTGCCAGTAGCGGACTTTTCACAGATACGCAGTATTTT
NA	TRBD1	TRBV4-2	TRBJ2-7	CASSRETGGLYEQYF	TGTGCCAGCAGCCGAGAAACAGGGGGTCTCTACGAGCAGTACTTC
few	TRBD1	TRBV5-1	TRBJ2-2	CASSFRDRDGTGELFF	TGCGCCAGCAGCTTCAGGGACAGGGATGGCACCGGGGAGCTGTTTTTT
few	NA	TRBV6-6	TRBJ1-2	CASTPTGPPLNGYTF	TGTGCCAGCACGCCGACAGGCCCTCCCCTCAATGGCTACACCTTC
few	NA	TRBV28	TRBJ1-5	CASSSGEPQHF	TGTGCCAGCAGTTCAGGGGAGCCCCAGCATTTT
NA	NA	TRBV4-3	TRBJ2-5	CASSPDLGRETQYF	TGCGCCAGCAGCCCAGATCTCGGGAGAGAGACCCAGTACTTC
NA	TRBD1	TRBV25-1	TRBJ2-5	CASRTGWLETQYF	TGTGCCAGCAGGACAGGGTGGTTGGAGACCCAGTACTTC
NA	NA	TRBV28	TRBJ1-3	CASSANWDKLSGNTIYF	TGTGCCAGCAGTGCCAACTGGGACAAGTTGTCTGGAAACACCATATATTTT
few	TRBD2	TRBV7-3	TRBJ2-1	CASSLSGGRAGEQFF	TGTGCCAGCAGCTTAAGTGGTGGGAGGGCAGGGGAGCAGTTCTTC
NA	NA	TRBV28	TRBJ2-5	CATAYPGVETQYF	TGTGCCACAGCTTATCCGGGAGTCGAGACCCAGTACTTC
NA	NA	TRBV6-6	TRBJ2-5	CASRSNREETQYF	TGTGCCAGCAGATCCAACAGGGAAGAGACCCAGTACTTC
NA	NA	TRBV7-3	TRBJ2-7	CASSLSGGGPFHEQYF	TGTGCCAGCAGCTTAAGTGGAGGAGGGCCGTTCCACGAGCAGTACTTC
NA	NA	TRBV5-6	TRBJ2-3	CASTLGPSPADTQYF	TGTGCCAGCACCTTGGGTCCATCGCCGGCAGATACGCAGTATTTT
NA	TRBD2	TRBV10-1	TRBJ2-7	CASGGDGPHEQYF	TGCGCCAGCGGGGGGGACGGACCTCACGAGCAGTACTTC
NA	NA	TRBV28	TRBJ1-2	CASSLLSGYTF	TGTGCCAGCAGTTTACTCTCTGGCTACACCTTC
few	TRBD2	TRBV27	TRBJ2-1	CASSIYTSGRGEQFF	TGTGCCAGCAGTATTTACACTAGCGGGAGAGGTGAGCAGTTCTTC
NA	TRBD1	TRBV2	TRBJ1-3	CASRRSDRELTGNTIYF	TGTGCCAGCAGGAGGTCTGACAGGGAACTGACTGGAAACACCATATATTTT
NA	NA	TRBV14	TRBJ1-1	CASSGNHRSTEAFF	TGTGCCAGCAGCGGGAACCACAGGAGTACTGAAGCTTTCTTT
NA	NA	TRBV5-6	TRBJ1-1	CASSFSSHEGAFF	TGTGCCAGCAGCTTCTCTAGCCACGAAGGGGCTTTCTTT
NA	NA	TRBV11-2	TRBJ1-2	CASSFNRVGGYTF	TGTGCCAGCAGCTTTAACAGGGTTGGTGGCTACACCTTC
NA	TRBD1	TRBV28	TRBJ2-1	CASSLRTGPFNEQFF	TGTGCCAGCAGTCTACGGACAGGGCCGTTCAATGAGCAGTTCTTC
NA	TRBD1	TRBV28	TRBJ2-3	CASNLDRGVGTDTQYF	TGTGCCAGCAATTTGGACAGGGGAGTTGGGACAGATACGCAGTATTTT
NA	TRBD1	TRBV7-3	TRBJ1-2	CASSPDRGDYGYTF	TGTGCCAGCAGCCCGGACAGGGGCGACTATGGCTACACCTTC
NA	TRBD2	TRBV7-6	TRBJ2-3	CASSLVSGSGRSVGTDTQYF	TGTGCCAGCAGCTTAGTATCCGGTAGCGGGAGATCGGTAGGCACAGATACGCAGTATTTT
NA	NA	TRBV28	TRBJ1-2	CASGRGGYGYTF	TGTGCCAGTGGCAGGGGCGGCTATGGCTACACCTTC
once	TRBD1	TRBV7-9	TRBJ2-7	CASSYAGTGLYEQYF	TGTGCCAGCAGTTACGCCGGGACAGGCCTATACGAGCAGTACTTC
NA	TRBD1	TRBV10-3	TRBJ1-1	CATRPIGQGALDTEAFF	TGTGCCACAAGACCTATTGGACAGGGGGCATTGGACACTGAAGCTTTCTTT
NA	NA	TRBV7-2	TRBJ2-4	CASSLAREWNIQYF	TGTGCCAGCAGCTTAGCGAGGGAATGGAACATTCAGTACTTC
NA	NA	TRBV9	TRBJ1-2	CASSPQGNFNYGYTF	TGTGCCAGCAGCCCCCAGGGTAATTTTAACTATGGCTACACCTTC
NA	NA	TRBV19	TRBJ1-1	CASSEVGPEAFF	TGTGCCAGTAGCGAGGTGGGTCCTGAAGCTTTCTTT
NA	TRBD2	TRBV29-1	TRBJ2-2	CSVDAGAANTGELFF	TGCAGCGTTGATGCGGGAGCCGCGAACACCGGGGAGCTGTTTTTT
NA	NA	TRBV11-2	TRBJ2-1	CASSFGFEQFF	TGTGCCAGCAGCTTCGGTTTTGAGCAGTTCTTC
NA	NA	TRBV27	TRBJ1-6	CASSLTGRSYNSPLHF	TGTGCCAGCAGTTTGACAGGTCGCTCCTATAATTCACCCCTCCACTTT
NA	TRBD2	TRBV5-1	TRBJ2-7	CASSLGLAGSEQYF	TGCGCCAGCAGCTTGGGGCTAGCGGGAAGCGAGCAGTACTTC
NA	NA	TRBV7-2	TRBJ2-5	CASSLIDWQRETQYF	TGTGCCAGCAGCTTAATTGATTGGCAGCGGGAGACCCAGTACTTC
once	NA	TRBV4-3	TRBJ2-1	CASSQLGQPPQFF	TGCGCCAGCAGCCAACTTGGACAGCCCCCGCAGTTCTTC
once	TRBD2	TRBV9	TRBJ2-5	CASSPGRGGQETQYF	TGTGCCAGCAGCCCCGGTCGCGGGGGACAAGAGACCCAGTACTTC
few	TRBD1	TRBV6-4	TRBJ1-2	CASSESTGGDYYGYTF	TGTGCCAGCAGTGAGTCGACAGGGGGGGATTACTATGGCTACACCTTC
NA	NA	TRBV30	TRBJ2-1	CACSRGWEQFF	TGTGCCTGCTCTAGGGGGTGGGAGCAGTTCTTC
NA	TRBD1	TRBV7-9	TRBJ2-7	CASSRQGIYEQYF	TGTGCCAGCAGCCGACAGGGCATATACGAGCAGTACTTC